This is a list of T cell receptor beta chains from one sample in a study of cytomegalovirus exposure and HLA in healthy donors. Only in-frame clones appear in the TCRdb table, and some are missing; sequencing was by immunoSEQ multiplex PCR. The sample has more than 250,000 clones, 86% seen once. Material for sequencing was PBMCs. Every receptor here comes from a woman between 18 and 30 years old in good health and CMV-seronegative. CDR3s leave out the opening cysteine and the closing phenylalanine or tryptophan. The order of the fields is J gene, V gene, CDR3 protein.

>TRBJ2-1|TRBV5-1
ASSHYRVGAYNEQF
>TRBJ2-6|TRBV7-2
ASSLVATGANVLT
>TRBJ1-5|TRBV28
ASSSRKGPGQPQH
>TRBJ2-4|TRBV7-2
ASSTGTGDPTIQY
>TRBJ2-2|TRBV7-8
ASSLVPRASGSGTGELF
>TRBJ2-1|TRBV27
ASKRRELYNEQF
>TRBJ2-7|TRBV11-2
ASSEFTSDRSYEQY
>TRBJ2-5|TRBV29-1
SGVPDSETQY
>TRBJ2-3|TRBV19
ASSIGREGLGDTQY
>TRBJ2-7|TRBV27
ASSSSGTSYEQY
>TRBJ2-1|TRBV6-6
ASSYSGRDYNEQF
>TRBJ1-5|TRBV6-1
ASSEGVWSGPSNQPQH
>TRBJ2-1|TRBV4-2
ASSTRTDNNEQF
>TRBJ2-1|TRBV6-1
ASSEREGGYNEQF
>TRBJ2-1|TRBV4-2
ASSLSVAGVGEQF
>TRBJ1-2|TRBV9
ASSVGGGTYGYT
>TRBJ2-5|TRBV6-5
ASTYGQGEQETQY
>TRBJ2-7|TRBV7-2
ASSLDAGEQY
>TRBJ1-5|TRBV28
ASSETGGSPDQPQH
>TRBJ2-2|TRBV7-8
ASSFRGLAGELF
>TRBJ2-7|TRBV6-1
ASSLTGRFNYEQY
>TRBJ1-5|TRBV18
ASSPRGGTDSNQPQH
>TRBJ2-2|TRBV7-3
ASSLIPGQGYGSNTGELF
>TRBJ2-5|TRBV4-3
ASSQAQGQGETQY
>TRBJ2-6|TRBV9
ASSVYQGLLSNVLT
>TRBJ2-7|TRBV4-2
ASSPDLAGTSGSQLPHEQY
>TRBJ1-3|TRBV6-5
ATASTPDDYTIY
>TRBJ2-1|TRBV29-1
SVETSGREGVFGEQF
>TRBJ2-7|TRBV28
ASTLFWGAPYEQY
>TRBJ2-2|TRBV5-1
ASSLGLAGNTGELF
>TRBJ1-2|TRBV29-1
SVGTGGHGYT
>TRBJ2-1|TRBV11-3
ASSLGGSGRAYNEQF
>TRBJ2-7|TRBV6-5
ASTTSGRYEQY
>TRBJ2-4|TRBV7-9
ASSWDRAKNIQY
>TRBJ2-7|TRBV7-2
ASSSNGGGVLLEQY
>TRBJ1-1|TRBV7-3
ASSLMGQGPSEAF
>TRBJ2-4|TRBV4-2
ASSQEVGRGSNIQY
>TRBJ2-2|TRBV29-1
SARTGVHTGELF
>TRBJ1-1|TRBV15
ATNHRGRVGTEAF
>TRBJ2-2|TRBV7-3
ASSPQGRNTGELF
>TRBJ1-1|TRBV6-5
ATQQTGNTEAF
>TRBJ1-2|TRBV29-1
SVEDFVGGGFGYT